This T cell receptor beta chain stems from a study of PD-1 blockade in classical Hodgkin lymphoma. Time point here: newly diagnosed, previously untreated cHL patient sample. The study purified CD4+ T cells from thawed PBMCs using magnetic negative selection. PBMCs representing newly diagnosed, untreated classical Hodgkin lymphoma functioned as the comparison. There are 11 residues in the CDR3. Germline values: CDR1 SGHVS, CDR2 FNYEAQ. With 1 base removed from V and 5 bases from J, the gap between germline ends came to 2 bases. Profiled with immunoSEQ multiplex PCR; TCRdb holds only in-frame clones, not every one. The top ten hold 0.41% of the sample, which has around 21,000 clones, more than 85% seen once.

Sequenced material: CD4+ T cells from blood. The TCR sequence derives from a human donor with classical Hodgkin lymphoma. The chain is built from TRBV7-6 and TRBJ2-5; no clear D. CDR3 loop: CASSLVETQYF. The CDR3, as DNA: TGTGCCAGCAGCTTAGTTGAGACCCAGTACTTC.